This T cell receptor (beta chain) was retrieved from a study of regulatory T cells in long-lasting Graves disease. Study at large: Antithyroid drugs had been taken by newly diagnosed Graves' patients for under 3 months.

Stated time point: newly diagnosed GD, antithyroid drugs for less than 3 months. Construction of the TCR library relied on RNA isolated from PBMCs. Trimming removed 2 bases from V and 7 bases from J, with 9 bases in between. Germline V gene lookup returns CDR1 KGHSH and CDR2 LQKENI. This CDR3 is built from 12 residues. Investigators prepared the TCR beta libraries by applying iRepertoire HTBI primers and Arm-PCR of CDR3 regions. MiXCR was run by TCRdb on the multiplex PCR reads, yielding one entry per CDR3 protein. The sample contains some 600,000 distinct CDR3 sequences, about 16% of which appear only once. This same sample was also part of a study on T cells in Graves' hyperthyroidism and ophthalmopathy. That work adds: TCR CDR3 regions were first amplified by RT-PCR with HTBI primers. Expanded thyroid clonotypes (above 0.001) were mostly also found in blood. A model using 13 V-J features told ophthalmopathy apart from stable hyperthyroidism.

The sample here was peripheral blood mononuclear cells (PBMCs), taken at new diagnosis, from a patient treated with antithyroid drugs. This sequence joins TRBV18 and TRBJ2-7; no clear D gene. The clonotype comes from a man in his late teens or twenties with Graves disease. CDR3 nucleotides: TGTGCCAGCTCACCAGGTTCTTGGGAGCAGTACTTC. This sequence encodes CASSPGSWEQYF.